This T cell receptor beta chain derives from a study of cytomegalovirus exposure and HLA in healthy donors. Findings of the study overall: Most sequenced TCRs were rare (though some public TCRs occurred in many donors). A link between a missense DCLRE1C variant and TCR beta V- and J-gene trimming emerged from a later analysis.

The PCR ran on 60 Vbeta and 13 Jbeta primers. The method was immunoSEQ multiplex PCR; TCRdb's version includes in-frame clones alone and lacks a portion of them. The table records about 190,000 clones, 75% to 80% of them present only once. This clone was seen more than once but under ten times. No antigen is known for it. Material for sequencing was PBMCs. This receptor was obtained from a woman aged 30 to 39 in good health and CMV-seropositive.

The chain's CDR3 is CASSLREGPYEQYF. The DNA of the CDR3 is TGTGCCAGCAGCTTAAGGGAGGGCCCATACGAGCAGTACTTC. The chain carries TRBV7-3 and TRBJ2-7, with TRBD2 identical over 7 bases. The CDR3 has 14 residues. The junction had 4 bases not matched to a gene; V was cut back by 1 base and J by 4 bases. Germline CDR1 is SGHTA and CDR2 is FQGTGA.